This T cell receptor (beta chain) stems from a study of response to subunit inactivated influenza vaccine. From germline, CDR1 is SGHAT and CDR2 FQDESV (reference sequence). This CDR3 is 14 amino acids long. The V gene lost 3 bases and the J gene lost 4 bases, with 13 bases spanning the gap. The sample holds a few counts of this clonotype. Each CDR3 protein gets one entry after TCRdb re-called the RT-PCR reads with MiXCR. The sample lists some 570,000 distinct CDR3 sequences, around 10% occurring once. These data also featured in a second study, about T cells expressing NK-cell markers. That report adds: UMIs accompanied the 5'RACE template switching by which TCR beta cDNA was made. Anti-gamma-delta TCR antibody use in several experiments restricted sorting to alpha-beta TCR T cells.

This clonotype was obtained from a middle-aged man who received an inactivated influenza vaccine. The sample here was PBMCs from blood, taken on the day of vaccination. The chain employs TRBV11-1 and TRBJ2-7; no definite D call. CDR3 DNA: TGTGCCAGCAGCTTCAGAGGTAGGAATTACGAGCAGTACTTC. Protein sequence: CASSFRGRNYEQYF.